These 17 T cell receptor beta chains came from one sample sequenced in a study of cytomegalovirus exposure and HLA in healthy donors. Only in-frame clones appear in the TCRdb table, and some are missing; sequencing was by immunoSEQ multiplex PCR. The table has over 100,000 clones, approximately 89% seen once. The sequenced material came from PBMCs. These receptors were taken from a woman younger than 30 in good health and CMV-seronegative.

V is TRBV18 and J is TRBJ1-3; D is unclear. Germline V CDR1 and CDR2: KGHSH, LQKENI. V was trimmed by 3 bases and J by 0 bases, leaving 15 bases between them. CDR3 length equals 17 residues. DNA for the CDR3: TGTGCCAGCTCACCGTTAGGAGGTGGCCTCTCTGGAAACACCATATATTTT. This translates into CASSPLGGGLSGNTIYF.

The chain combines TRBV4-2 with TRBJ1-1, with D uncertain. This CDR3 is built from 14 residues. Between the trimmed V and J ends, which lost 0 bases and 11 bases, there was a span of 16 bases. CDR1 and CDR2 from the germline V gene are LGHNA and YNFKEQ. This CDR3 reads CASSQEEGSLEAFF. Here the CDR3 DNA reads TGTGCCAGCAGCCAAGAAGAGGGATCGCTAGAGGCTTTCTTT.

The chain has TRBV10-2 and TRBJ2-5; D may be TRBD2 (6 bases). Germline V gene lookup returns CDR1 WSHSY and CDR2 SAAADI. The CDR3 loop spans 14 amino acids. V lost 6 bases and J lost 7, with 18 bases in between. CDR3 in DNA: TGCGCCAGCAGCGGGACTGGGACTCTTGTGACCCAGTACTTC. Translating gives CASSGTGTLVTQYF.

The chain uses TRBV7-9 and TRBJ1-5; D uncertain. In germline, CDR1 is SEHNR, CDR2 FQNEAQ (reference sequence). This CDR3 contains 11 residues. The ends were cut back, 1 base at V and 9 bases at J, with 4 bases in the middle. The CDR3 nucleotides read TGTGCCAGCAGCTTAGGAGGGCCCCAGCATTTT. Its protein product is CASSLGGPQHF.

The rearrangement joins TRBV6-1 to TRBJ2-5, with 7 nucleotides matching TRBD2. V lost 8 bases and J lost 2; bases outside the gene matches: 11. This CDR3 is built from 15 residues. From germline, CDR1 is MNHNS and CDR2 SASEGT. The chain's CDR3 is CASRQIREAQETQYF. As DNA, the CDR3 is TGTGCCAGCCGACAAATACGGGAGGCTCAAGAGACCCAGTACTTC.

This chain connects TRBV5-6 to TRBJ1-5; unclear D gene. Germline V gene data show CDR1 as SGHDT and CDR2 as YYEEEE. V was clipped by 4 bases and J by 2 bases, with 19 bases between them. This CDR3 spans 17 amino acids. CDR3 protein: CASSAAIGGLGNQPQHF. The DNA of the CDR3 is TGTGCCAGCAGCGCCGCAATTGGCGGGTTAGGCAATCAGCCCCAGCATTTT.

The rearrangement links TRBV5-6 to TRBJ2-3; a possible D gene is TRBD1 (6 bases). The V and J ends lost 4 bases and 3 bases respectively, with 15 bases between them. Germline CDR1 is SGHDT and CDR2 is YYEEEE. The CDR3 length is 15 residues. CDR3 bases: TGTGCCAGCAGCGCCATCCAGGGGACAACAGATACGCAGTATTTT. This encodes CASSAIQGTTDTQYF.

CDR3 coding DNA: TGTGCCAGCAGCCACCCCGGGACAGGGATCGTGGAAGCTTTCTTT. This encodes CASSHPGTGIVEAFF. The chain joins TRBV7-9 to TRBJ1-1; 9 bases map to TRBD1. In germline, CDR1 is SEHNR, CDR2 FQNEAQ (reference sequence). The V segment lost 5 bases and the J segment 8 bases; nucleotides outside the gene matches: 12. The CDR3 consists of 15 residues.

This clone has just one count. V usage is TRBV11-1 and J usage is TRBJ2-1, with TRBD2 identical over 11 bases. Germline-derived CDR1 and CDR2 are SGHAT and FQDESV (reference sequence). The V and J ends lost 4 bases and 6 bases, in that order; junction bases with no gene match: 11. This CDR3 has 17 amino acids. In DNA form, the CDR3 reads TGTGCCAGCAGCTCTCTTCGGACTAGCGGGCCAGCCAATGAGCAGTTCTTC. It specifies CASSSLRTSGPANEQFF.

This rearrangement joins TRBV5-4 to TRBJ2-6, with D maybe TRBD2 (5 bases). The CDR3 length is 15 residues. Germline loops: CDR1 SGHNT, CDR2 YYREEE (reference sequence). Trimming pared 4 bases from V and 0 bases from J, leaving 8 bases between. The CDR3 coding sequence is TGTGCCAGCAGCCCGAGGGTCTCTGGGGCCAACGTCCTGACTTTC. Amino acid sequence: CASSPRVSGANVLTF. The full variable domain, in which reference TRBV5-4 and TRBJ2-6 provide the parts outside the CDR3, is ETGVTQSPTHLIKTRGQQVTLRCSSQSGHNTVSWYQQALGQGPQFIFQYYREEENGRGNFPPRFSGLQFPNYSSELNVNALELDDSALYLCASSPRVSGANVLTFGAGSRLTVL.

The chain has TRBV5-1 and TRBJ1-1; TRBD1 matches 7 bases. Per germline, CDR1 SGHRS and CDR2 YFSETQ. V shed 3 bases, J shed 4 bases, and the junction held 6 bases outside the gene matches. This CDR3 has 14 residues. This chain's CDR3 is CASSSGTAATEAFF. CDR3 DNA: TGCGCCAGCAGCTCGGGGACAGCGGCCACTGAAGCTTTCTTT.

The chain uses TRBV7-9 and TRBJ1-1, with D tentatively TRBD1 (6 bases). The CDR3 loop spans 14 amino acids. Trimming removed 1 base at V and 5 bases at J, with 11 bases between. Germline V CDR1 and CDR2: SEHNR, FQNEAQ (reference sequence). The CDR3 spells CASSLGTVGTEAFF. CDR3 DNA: TGTGCCAGCAGCTTAGGGACAGTAGGGACTGAAGCTTTCTTT.

On this clone itself: Other DNA sequences of this sample code for an identical CDR3. DNA for the CDR3: TGTGCCAGCAGCCCCGGGACAGGAAACACCGGGGAGCTGTTTTTT. It is translated as CASSPGTGNTGELFF. This rearrangement joins TRBV9 to TRBJ2-2; 8 positions agree with TRBD1. CDR1 and CDR2 from the germline V gene are SGDLS and YYNGEE. There are 15 residues in the CDR3. With 4 bases clipped from V and 2 bases from J, the junction kept 4 bases outside the gene matches.

This sequence joins TRBV15 and TRBJ1-2; D perhaps matches TRBD1 (5 bases). Germline V CDR1 and CDR2: LNHNV, YYDKDF (reference sequence). This CDR3 is built from 15 residues. V was trimmed by 0 bases and J by 5 bases, leaving 13 bases between them. The CDR3 bases are TGTGCCACCAGCAGAGACAGGGCATTGTGGTATGGCTACACCTTC. Protein product: CATSRDRALWYGYTF.

The chain combines TRBV5-5 with TRBJ2-2, with D maybe TRBD1 (5 bases). V was cut by 5 bases and J by 2 bases, with 16 bases left in between. Looked up from germline, CDR1 is SGHKS and CDR2 is YYEKEE (reference sequence). The CDR3 is 16 residues long. Here the CDR3 DNA reads TGTGCCAGCAGACGAGCAGGGTCCCCCAACACCGGGGAGCTGTTTTTT. Protein: CASRRAGSPNTGELFF.

The chain couples TRBV18 to TRBJ2-2; 10 bases agree with TRBD1. In germline, CDR1 is KGHSH, CDR2 LQKENI. This CDR3 is built from 16 residues. The V and J ends lost 2 bases and 4 bases, in that order; junction bases with no gene match: 4. The CDR3 DNA sequence: TGTGCCAGCTCACCAGGGACAGGGGCCACCACCGGGGAGCTGTTTTTT. Amino acid sequence: CASSPGTGATTGELFF.

This clone was counted a single time. The V call is TRBV29-1, the J call TRBJ2-1, with 8 bases matching TRBD1. With 7 bases clipped from V and 10 bases from J, the junction kept 15 bases outside the gene matches. Germline V lookup: CDR1 SQVTM, CDR2 ANQGSEA. CDR3 length equals 14 residues. CDR3 sequence (DNA): TGCAGCGCGTCACTAGGGACAGGAGACCGAGAGCAGTTCTTC. Translated: CSASLGTGDREQFF.